This T cell receptor (beta chain) was retrieved from a study of metastatic and nonmetastatic thyroid tumors. Study processing details: In papillary thyroid cancer, a distant-metastasis classifier was built using CDR3 differences across clinicopathological groups. TCRdb reprocessed the PCR reads via MiXCR. What appears here as the V and J calls and clone size reflects TCRdb's work, not the paper's. The profile shows some 35,000 clones, around 27% of them singletons. Prior to thyroid surgery, none of the patients had received any treatment. Per the germline V gene, CDR1 is SGHAT and CDR2 is FQNNGV. CDR3 length equals 14 residues. Trimming removed 5 bases from V and 6 bases from J; junction bases left unmatched: 6.

The chain has TRBV11-2 and TRBJ2-7; TRBD2 matches at 11 bases. Sequenced input: blood. The receptor's source is a male donor with papillary thyroid cancer or a benign thyroid nodule (not recorded which). Some clones in this sample may be carry-over from other donors' samples. Here the CDR3 reads CASSPIAGGGEQYF. The CDR3 DNA follows: TGTGCCAGCAGCCCGATAGCGGGAGGGGGCGAGCAGTACTTC.